These T cell receptor beta chains were read from a single sample in a study of cytomegalovirus exposure and HLA in healthy donors. TCRdb's copy holds only in-frame clones and misses some; the assay was immunoSEQ multiplex PCR. The repertoire holds tens of thousands of clones, with around 94% as singletons. Input material: PBMCs. The receptors originated from a man between 18 and 29 years old in good health and CMV-seronegative. CDR3s include the opening cysteine and the closing phenylalanine or tryptophan. A D gene is named only where the DNA matches it firmly. Clone size is not always given. Where it is, it says once, few, many or a class for expanded clones.

d_call	clone_size	cdr3_length	v_call	j_call	cdr3_aa	cdr3_nt
TRBD2	NA	16	TRBV4-1	TRBJ2-1	CASSQPGLADYNEQFF	TGCGCCAGCAGCCAACCGGGACTAGCGGATTACAATGAGCAGTTCTTC
TRBD1	NA	14	TRBV13	TRBJ2-7	CASRRAGGYYEQYF	TGTGCCAGCAGGAGGGCAGGGGGATATTACGAGCAGTACTTC
TRBD1	NA	16	TRBV15	TRBJ1-3	CATSSTGTGSGNTIYF	TGTGCCACCAGCAGCACCGGGACAGGCTCTGGAAACACCATATATTTT
NA	NA	14	TRBV27	TRBJ2-7	CASSIKDSSYEQYF	TGTGCCAGCAGTATAAAGGACAGTTCCTACGAGCAGTACTTC
TRBD1	few	17	TRBV11-3	TRBJ1-1	CASSLDRLGTANTEAFF	TGTGCCAGCAGCTTAGATCGGCTTGGGACAGCGAACACTGAAGCTTTCTTT
NA	once	14	TRBV19	TRBJ2-2	CASTGPEDTGELFF	TGTGCCAGTACCGGGCCGGAGGACACCGGGGAGCTGTTTTTT
NA	NA	15	TRBV25-1	TRBJ2-2	CASIHSGITTGELFF	TGTGCCAGCATTCACTCAGGGATCACCACCGGGGAGCTGTTTTTT
NA	NA	16	TRBV14	TRBJ1-1	CASSQTGTRVNTEAFF	TGTGCCAGCAGCCAAACCGGGACAAGGGTGAACACTGAAGCTTTCTTT
TRBD1	NA	13	TRBV10-3	TRBJ2-7	CAIRGTDEYEQYF	TGTGCCATCAGAGGGACAGACGAGTACGAGCAGTACTTC
TRBD2	NA	16	TRBV7-2	TRBJ2-7	CASSLARASGRYEQYF	TGTGCCAGCAGCTTAGCGCGGGCTAGCGGGAGATACGAGCAGTACTTC
TRBD2	NA	16	TRBV2	TRBJ2-4	CASSYTSGSGEDIQYF	TGTGCCAGCAGTTACACTAGCGGGAGTGGGGAGGACATTCAGTACTTC
NA	NA	14	TRBV4-1	TRBJ1-1	CASSVEGSGTEAFF	TGCGCCAGCAGCGTAGAGGGATCGGGCACTGAAGCTTTCTTT
NA	NA	12	TRBV28	TRBJ2-3	CASSLGSYTQYF	TGTGCCAGCAGTTTAGGCTCTTATACGCAGTATTTT
TRBD1	NA	11	TRBV10-1	TRBJ1-1	CASTKGARAFF	TGCGCCAGCACAAAGGGGGCGAGGGCTTTCTTT
NA	few	15	TRBV19	TRBJ2-3	CASSIRRAGADTQYF	TGTGCCAGTAGTATCCGGAGGGCCGGCGCAGATACGCAGTATTTT
NA	few	15	TRBV28	TRBJ2-1	CASSFKTGEVNEQFF	TGTGCCAGCAGTTTCAAGACGGGAGAGGTCAATGAGCAGTTCTTC
TRBD1	NA	15	TRBV19	TRBJ1-5	CASTDSGGQGQPQHF	TGTGCCAGTACCGATTCAGGGGGGCAGGGTCAGCCCCAGCATTTT
TRBD2	few	15	TRBV5-1	TRBJ2-5	CASSELLAGKETQYF	TGCGCCAGCAGCGAGCTCCTAGCGGGCAAAGAGACCCAGTACTTC
NA	NA	13	TRBV10-1	TRBJ2-1	CASGVGGTNEQFF	TGCGCCAGCGGGGTCGGCGGGACCAATGAGCAGTTCTTC
NA	NA	13	TRBV18	TRBJ2-7	CASSENRAHEQYF	TGTGCCAGCTCAGAAAACAGGGCCCACGAGCAGTACTTC
TRBD1	NA	15	TRBV28	TRBJ1-1	CASRSTGGETTEAFF	TGTGCCAGCAGGTCGACAGGGGGTGAAACCACTGAAGCTTTCTTT
NA	NA	14	TRBV27	TRBJ1-2	CASSPFGLSAGYTF	TGTGCCAGCAGTCCCTTCGGACTGTCGGCCGGCTACACCTTC
TRBD1	NA	16	TRBV18	TRBJ1-3	CASSLRDRASGNTIYF	TGTGCCAGCTCACTCCGGGACAGGGCCTCTGGAAACACCATATATTTT
NA	NA	16	TRBV2	TRBJ1-1	CASSEAIGEVPMIAFF	TGTGCCAGCAGTGAAGCTATAGGGGAGGTCCCAATGATCGCTTTCTTT
TRBD2	NA	16	TRBV5-1	TRBJ2-3	CASSSDLAGNTDTQYF	TGCGCCAGCAGCTCCGACCTAGCGGGGAACACAGATACGCAGTATTTT
TRBD1	NA	16	TRBV5-1	TRBJ1-1	CASSFLPGQENTEAFF	TGCGCCAGCAGCTTCCTGCCGGGACAGGAGAACACTGAAGCTTTCTTT
NA	once	14	TRBV29-1	TRBJ2-1	CSVYLRTSDNEQFF	TGCAGCGTTTACCTACGAACGAGCGACAATGAGCAGTTCTTC
TRBD2	NA	13	TRBV9	TRBJ2-7	CASSTQAGNEQYF	TGTGCCAGCAGCACCCAAGCGGGAAACGAGCAGTACTTC
NA	NA	15	TRBV21-1	TRBJ1-1	CASSPDRGGGTEAFF	TGTGCCAGCAGCCCCGACAGGGGAGGGGGCACTGAAGCTTTCTTT
NA	NA	15	TRBV7-2	TRBJ2-1	CASSTGGGSYNEQFF	TGTGCCAGCAGCACCGGAGGTGGGTCCTACAATGAGCAGTTCTTC
NA	NA	15	TRBV13	TRBJ2-3	CASSLEWPRRDTQYF	TGTGCCAGCAGCTTAGAGTGGCCTAGAAGGGATACGCAGTATTTT
NA	NA	14	TRBV6-6	TRBJ1-1	CASTDGGLNTEAFF	TGTGCCAGCACCGACGGGGGGTTGAACACTGAAGCTTTCTTT
NA	NA	17	TRBV4-3	TRBJ1-1	CASSSRRPEGRPPEAFF	TGCGCCAGCAGCTCGCGGAGGCCTGAGGGCAGACCACCTGAAGCTTTCTTT
NA	NA	17	TRBV7-3	TRBJ2-3	CASSLSVAGKDSDTQYF	TGTGCCAGCAGCTTAAGCGTCGCAGGGAAGGATTCAGATACGCAGTATTTT
TRBD1	NA	15	TRBV10-3	TRBJ2-6	CAIGTGGTGANVLTF	TGTGCCATCGGGACAGGGGGGACCGGGGCCAACGTCCTGACTTTC
TRBD1	NA	14	TRBV30	TRBJ2-5	CAWSRIGQAGTQYF	TGTGCCTGGAGTCGAATTGGACAGGCAGGGACCCAGTACTTC
NA	NA	14	TRBV7-3	TRBJ1-1	CASSLSGLNTEAFF	TGTGCCAGCAGCTTATCAGGGTTGAACACTGAAGCTTTCTTT
TRBD2	NA	16	TRBV29-1	TRBJ2-3	CSVEDRGDYSTDTQYF	TGCAGCGTTGAAGATCGAGGGGACTACAGCACAGATACGCAGTATTTT
TRBD2	once	14	TRBV14	TRBJ2-1	CASSQMPSGSEQFF	TGTGCCAGCAGCCAAATGCCTAGCGGGAGTGAGCAGTTCTTC
NA	NA	14	TRBV5-4	TRBJ2-1	CASSLELGGVEQFF	TGTGCCAGCAGCTTGGAGCTAGGGGGTGTTGAGCAGTTCTTC
TRBD1	NA	15	TRBV14	TRBJ1-1	CASSRGQAAGTEAFF	TGTGCCAGCAGCCGAGGACAGGCAGCAGGAACTGAAGCTTTCTTT